This T cell receptor beta chain was recovered during a study of blood T cell repertoires in COVID-19. Across the study: The study drew acute and convalescent COVID-19 samples from the United States, Italy and Spain.

Profiled with immunoSEQ multiplex PCR; TCRdb holds only in-frame clones, not every one. The data hold approximately 490,000 clones, with less than 90% observed a single time. Clinical history as reported by participants underpinned cohort assignment. The clonotype originates from a woman aged 55-69 years who had recovered from COVID-19. Sequencing input: PBMCs or T cells enriched from blood (not recorded which).

CDR3 amino acids: CASRRGTSGPNTGELFF. The CDR3 DNA follows: TGTGCCAGCCGAAGAGGGACTAGCGGGCCGAACACCGGGGAGCTGTTTTTT. The chain has TRBV6-4 and TRBJ2-2; 12 bases agree with TRBD2. The V and J ends lost 8 bases and 0 bases, in that order; junction bases with no gene match: 7. The CDR3 spans 17 residues. CDR1 is MRHNA and CDR2 is SNTAGT in the germline V gene.